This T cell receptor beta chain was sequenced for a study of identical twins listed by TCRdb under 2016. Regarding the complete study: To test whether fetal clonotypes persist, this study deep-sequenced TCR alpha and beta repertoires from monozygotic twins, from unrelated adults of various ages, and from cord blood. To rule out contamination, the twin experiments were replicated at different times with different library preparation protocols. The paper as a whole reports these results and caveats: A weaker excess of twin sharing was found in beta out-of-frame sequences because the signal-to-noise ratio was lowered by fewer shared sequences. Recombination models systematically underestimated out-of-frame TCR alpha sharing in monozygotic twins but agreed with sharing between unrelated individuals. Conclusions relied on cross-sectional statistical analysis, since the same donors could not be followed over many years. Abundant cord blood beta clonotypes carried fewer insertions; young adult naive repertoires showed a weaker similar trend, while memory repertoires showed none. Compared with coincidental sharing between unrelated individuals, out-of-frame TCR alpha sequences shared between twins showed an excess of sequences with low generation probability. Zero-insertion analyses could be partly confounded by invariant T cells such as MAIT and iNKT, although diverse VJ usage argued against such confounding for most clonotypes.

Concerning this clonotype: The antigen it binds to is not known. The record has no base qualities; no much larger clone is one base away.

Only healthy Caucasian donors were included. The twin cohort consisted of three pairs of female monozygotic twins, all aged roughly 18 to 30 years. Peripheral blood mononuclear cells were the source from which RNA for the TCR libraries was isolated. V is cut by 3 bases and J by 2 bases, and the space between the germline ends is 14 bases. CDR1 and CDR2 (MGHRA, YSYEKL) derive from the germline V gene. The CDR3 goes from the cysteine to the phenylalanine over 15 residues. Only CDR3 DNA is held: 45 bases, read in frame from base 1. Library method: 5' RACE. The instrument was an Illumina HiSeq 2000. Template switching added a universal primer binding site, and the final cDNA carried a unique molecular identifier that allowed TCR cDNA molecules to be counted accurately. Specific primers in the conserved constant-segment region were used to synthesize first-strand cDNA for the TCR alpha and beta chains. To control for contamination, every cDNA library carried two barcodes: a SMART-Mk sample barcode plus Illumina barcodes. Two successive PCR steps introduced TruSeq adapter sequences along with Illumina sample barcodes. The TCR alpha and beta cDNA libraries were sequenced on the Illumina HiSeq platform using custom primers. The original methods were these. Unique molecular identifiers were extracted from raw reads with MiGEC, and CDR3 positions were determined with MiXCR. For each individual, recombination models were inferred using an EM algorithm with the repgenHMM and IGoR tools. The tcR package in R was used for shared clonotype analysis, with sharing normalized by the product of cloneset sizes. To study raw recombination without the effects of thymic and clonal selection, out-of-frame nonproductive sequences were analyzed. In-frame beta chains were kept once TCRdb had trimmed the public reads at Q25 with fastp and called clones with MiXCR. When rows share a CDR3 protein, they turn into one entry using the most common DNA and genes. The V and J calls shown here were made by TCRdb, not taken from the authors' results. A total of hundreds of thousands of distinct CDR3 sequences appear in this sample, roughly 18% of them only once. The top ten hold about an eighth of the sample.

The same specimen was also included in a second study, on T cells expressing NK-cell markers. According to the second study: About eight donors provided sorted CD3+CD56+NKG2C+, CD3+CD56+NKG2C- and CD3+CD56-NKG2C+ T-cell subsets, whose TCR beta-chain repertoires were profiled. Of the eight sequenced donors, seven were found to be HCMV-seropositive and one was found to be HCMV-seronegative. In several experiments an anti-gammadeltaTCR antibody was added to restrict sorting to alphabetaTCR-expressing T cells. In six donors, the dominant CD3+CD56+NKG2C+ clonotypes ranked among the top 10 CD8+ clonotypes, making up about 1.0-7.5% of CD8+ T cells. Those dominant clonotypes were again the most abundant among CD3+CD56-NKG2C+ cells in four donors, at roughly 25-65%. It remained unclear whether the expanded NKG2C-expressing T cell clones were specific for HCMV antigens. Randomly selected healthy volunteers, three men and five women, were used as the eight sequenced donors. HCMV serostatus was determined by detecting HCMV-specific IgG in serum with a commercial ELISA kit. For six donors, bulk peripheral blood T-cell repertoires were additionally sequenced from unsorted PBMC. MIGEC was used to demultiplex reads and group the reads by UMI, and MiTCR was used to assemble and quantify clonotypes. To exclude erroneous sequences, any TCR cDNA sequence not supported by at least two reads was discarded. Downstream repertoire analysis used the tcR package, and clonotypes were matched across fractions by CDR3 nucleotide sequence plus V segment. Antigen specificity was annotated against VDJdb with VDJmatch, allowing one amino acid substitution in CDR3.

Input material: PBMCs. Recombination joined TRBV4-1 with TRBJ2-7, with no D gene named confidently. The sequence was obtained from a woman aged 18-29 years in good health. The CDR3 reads CASSQSMEAPYEQYF. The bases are TGCGCCAGCAGCCAGTCCATGGAAGCCCCCTACGAGCAGTACTTC.